These 27 T cell receptor beta chains came from one sample sequenced in a study of blood T cell repertoires in COVID-19. Repertoires were generated with immunoSEQ multiplex PCR, while TCRdb's copy carries only in-frame clones and drops some. Seen here are about 170,000 clones, under 85% observed once, and the top ten hold approximately 2.8%. The material sequenced was peripheral blood. All receptors derive from a man aged 65 to 85 with acute or convalescent COVID-19.

J is TRBJ2-7 and V is TRBV5-1, with 13 bases fitting TRBD2. CDR3 length: 16 residues. CDR1 and CDR2 (germline): SGHRS, YFSETQ. With V trimmed by 3 bases and J by 12 bases, 15 bases remained unmatched. The CDR3 sequence is CASSSESTSGRAERYF. In nucleotides, the CDR3 is TGCGCCAGCAGCTCAGAATCTACTAGCGGGAGGGCCGAACGGTACTTC.

V is TRBV7-2 and J is TRBJ2-5; TRBD1 might be the D (5 bases). The CDR3 loop spans 15 amino acids. V lost 3 bases, J lost 1 base, and 12 bases lay in between. The germline V gene encodes CDR1 SGHTA and CDR2 FQGNSA. CDR3 protein: CASSFSSGSQETQYF. DNA for the CDR3: TGTGCCAGCAGCTTTTCTTCAGGGTCCCAAGAGACCCAGTACTTC.

This clone was counted once. This sequence joins TRBV18 and TRBJ2-1; TRBD2 agrees at 12 bases. Germline-derived CDR1 and CDR2 are KGHSH and LQKENI. After removal of 3 bases from V and 0 bases from J, the junction contained 0 bases not matched to a gene. This CDR3 contains 16 residues. The CDR3 protein is CASSPTSGSSYNEQFF. The CDR3 DNA is TGTGCCAGCTCACCGACTAGCGGGAGCTCCTACAATGAGCAGTTCTTC. The whole variable domain, remainder taken from reference TRBV18 and TRBJ2-1, is NAGVMQNPRHLVRRRGQEARLRCSPMKGHSHVYWYRQLPEEGLKFMVYLQKENIIDESGMPKERFSAEFPKEGPSILRIQQVVRGDSAAYFCASSPTSGSSYNEQFFGPGTRLTVL.

The chain uses TRBV6-5 and TRBJ1-1, with D perhaps matching TRBD1 (5 bases). The CDR3 has 15 residues. Trimming took off 1 base at V and 6 bases at J, with 15 bases between the two ends. CDR1 MNHEY and CDR2 SVGAGI come from the germline V gene. The DNA for the CDR3 is TGTGCCAGCAGTTACTTCCCAGGTGAAGGGGCTGAAGCTTTCTTT. It specifies CASSYFPGEGAEAFF.

The J gene is TRBJ2-3, the V gene TRBV20-1; weak D call: TRBD2 (6 bases). Trimming stripped 6 bases from V and 9 bases from J, with 10 bases between. From germline, CDR1 is DFQATT and CDR2 SNEGSKA (reference sequence). The CDR3 totals 10 residues. CDR3 protein: CSAWTTTQYF. CDR3 DNA sequence: TGCAGTGCGTGGACTACCACGCAGTATTTT.

The chain joins TRBV30 to TRBJ1-1; maybe TRBD1 (6 bases). CDR3 size: 13 residues. Germline V lookup: CDR1 GTSNPN, CDR2 SVGIG (reference sequence). V lost 1 base, J lost 2 bases, and 8 bases lay in between. The CDR3: CAWSEQGNTEAFF. The CDR3 nucleotides read TGTGCCTGGAGTGAACAGGGTAACACTGAAGCTTTCTTT.

This clone has just one count. The CDR3 reads CASSLTGTDYEQYF. The CDR3 bases are TGTGCCAGCAGTTTGACCGGGACTGATTACGAGCAGTACTTC. The chain employs TRBV6-5 and TRBJ2-7; a weak D match, TRBD2 (6 bases). V was shortened by 4 bases and J by 4 bases, with 14 bases between the two germline ends. This CDR3 contains 14 residues. In germline, CDR1 is MNHEY, CDR2 SVGAGI.

The CDR3 here is CASRAMGGASSGNTIYF. The CDR3 DNA follows: TGTGCCAGCAGGGCCATGGGTGGGGCTAGCTCTGGAAACACCATATATTTT. The chain recombines TRBV28 with TRBJ1-3, with TRBD1 as a possible D gene (5 bases). The V end lost 6 bases, the J end lost 0 bases, and 18 bases lay between the germline ends. The germline V gene has CDR1 MDHEN and CDR2 SYDVKM. The CDR3 covers 17 residues.

The V call is TRBV11-2, the J call TRBJ2-7; 7 bases are shared with TRBD1. V lost 4 bases to trimming and J lost 3 bases; unmatched junction nucleotides: 6. Germline lookup yields CDR1 SGHAT and CDR2 FQNNGV. CDR3 length equals 14 residues. CDR3 in amino acids: CASSSGTAIYEQYF. The DNA for the CDR3 is TGTGCCAGCAGCTCCGGGACAGCCATCTACGAGCAGTACTTC.

The V gene is TRBV24-1, the J gene TRBJ2-3; 9 bases map to TRBD1. V shed 4 bases and J 4 bases; nucleotides not matched to a gene: 11. Germline V gene data show CDR1 as KGHDR and CDR2 as SFDVKD. The CDR3 extends over 17 amino acids. The CDR3 region is CATSEPSGTGWADTQYF. The CDR3 DNA follows: TGTGCCACCAGTGAGCCCTCGGGGACAGGGTGGGCAGATACGCAGTATTTT.

This clone appeared once. The chain recombines TRBV27 with TRBJ2-2; tentatively, D is TRBD2 (5 bases). Trimming pared 6 bases from V and 7 bases from J, leaving 12 bases between. The CDR3 consists of 13 residues. Per the germline V gene, CDR1 is MNHEY and CDR2 is SMNVEV (reference sequence). The CDR3 DNA is TGTGCCAGCAGGCCGGGGTGGAGCGGGGAGCTGTTTTTT. Its translation is CASRPGWSGELFF.

V is TRBV6-5 and J is TRBJ1-6; the D is unclear. The CDR3 spans 15 residues. The germline gives CDR1 MNHEY, CDR2 SVGAGI. V lost 10 bases and J 0 bases, leaving 13 bases between the germline ends. The DNA of the CDR3 is TGTGCCACTGTAATACAGTTCTCCTATAATTCACCCCTCCACTTT. It codes for CATVIQFSYNSPLHF.

The chain combines TRBV19 with TRBJ2-7; 7 bases are a match to TRBD2. CDR1 and CDR2 (germline): LNHDA, SQIVND (reference sequence). V lost 4 bases to trimming and J lost 4 bases; unmatched junction nucleotides: 7. CDR3 length: 14 amino acids. CDR3 loop: CASSNSAGVYEQYF. CDR3 in DNA: TGTGCCAGTAGTAATTCGGCGGGAGTGTACGAGCAGTACTTC.

The CDR3 loop is CASSPPLAQQETQYF. CDR3 bases: TGTGCCAGCTCACCACCGCTAGCGCAGCAAGAGACCCAGTACTTC. V is TRBV18 and J is TRBJ2-5, with D perhaps TRBD2 (6 bases). V was shortened by 0 bases and J by 2 bases, with 10 bases between the two germline ends. Germline V gene data show CDR1 as KGHSH and CDR2 as LQKENI. CDR3 size: 15 residues.

This chain connects TRBV11-2 to TRBJ1-1, with 7 bases matching TRBD1. J gave up 7 bases and V 3 bases, and 14 bases lay outside the gene matches. Germline V gene lookup returns CDR1 SGHAT and CDR2 FQNNGV. This CDR3 comprises 16 residues. CDR3 region: CASSFPGQQYPYEAFF. The CDR3 DNA follows: TGTGCCAGCAGCTTTCCGGGACAGCAGTACCCTTATGAAGCTTTCTTT. The full variable domain, with the rest looked up from reference TRBV11-2 and TRBJ1-1, is EAGVAQSPRYKIIEKRQSVAFWCNPISGHATLYWYQQILGQGPKLLIQFQNNGVVDDSQLPKDRFSAERLKGVDSTLKIQPAKLEDSAVYLCASSFPGQQYPYEAFFGQGTRLTVV.

The chain joins TRBV18 to TRBJ1-3; tentatively, D is TRBD1 (6 bases). The CDR3 length is 16 residues. From germline, CDR1 is KGHSH and CDR2 LQKENI. V was pared by 3 bases and J by 0 bases, with 12 bases between. The CDR3 region has the DNA TGTGCCAGCTCACCGGTACCAGGGGCCTCTGGAAACACCATATATTTT. Its protein is CASSPVPGASGNTIYF.

This clone was recorded a few times. V gene TRBV7-8 combines with J gene TRBJ1-1; unclear D gene. V shed 1 base and J shed 8 bases, with 17 bases lying between them. The CDR3 is made up of 15 amino acids. CDR1 and CDR2 (germline): SGHVS, FQNEAQ. The CDR3, as DNA: TGTGCCAGCAGCTTAGTGGATTTGGGCCGTGAGGAAGCTTTCTTT. Residues: CASSLVDLGREEAFF.

This chain joins TRBV28 and TRBJ1-4; 8 positions match TRBD1. CDR3 length: 17 amino acids. Germline trimming cut 6 bases from V and 7 bases from J; bases unmatched to any gene: 16. Germline CDR1 MDHEN, CDR2 SYDVKM. CDR3 coding DNA: TGTGCCAGCAGGCTACGCCGGACAGGGAAGGAATCTGAAAAACTGTTTTTT. Translating gives CASRLRRTGKESEKLFF. The full variable domain, rest sourced from reference TRBV28 and TRBJ1-4, is DVKVTQSSRYLVKRTGEKVFLECVQDMDHENMFWYRQDPGLGLRLIYFSYDVKMKEKGDIPEGYSVSREKKERFSLILESASTNQTSMYLCASRLRRTGKESEKLFFGSGTQLSVL.

The chain joins TRBV7-8 to TRBJ2-3; D call uncertain. This CDR3 spans 13 amino acids. Between the trimmed V and J ends, which lost 5 bases and 2 bases, there was a span of 8 bases. The germline gives CDR1 SGHVS, CDR2 FQNEAQ. For the CDR3, the DNA is TGTGCCAGCAGCCGCCCCTCCACAGATACGCAGTATTTT. Translating it yields CASSRPSTDTQYF. The full variable domain, rest sourced from reference TRBV7-8 and TRBJ2-3, is GAGVSQSPRYKVAKRGQDVALRCDPISGHVSLFWYQQALGQGPEFLTYFQNEAQLDKSGLPSDRFFAERPEGSVSTLKIQRTQQEDSAVYLCASSRPSTDTQYFGPGTRLTVL.

Ten or more counts support this clone. The chain uses TRBV2 and TRBJ1-4, with 9 positions matching TRBD1. CDR1 SNHLY and CDR2 FYNNEI come from the germline V gene. CDR3 length equals 14 residues. The ends lost 8 bases at V and 7 bases at J; junction bases unmatched: 8. CDR3 in DNA: TGTGCCAGCCGATCCGGGACAGGGAGTGAAAAACTGTTTTTT. Protein product: CASRSGTGSEKLFF.

The chain uses TRBV11-2 and TRBJ1-2; no reliable D call. V lost 3 bases, J lost 4 bases, and 15 bases lay in between. The CDR3 covers 15 residues. The V gene's germline CDR1 is SGHAT and CDR2 FQNNGV. The CDR3 DNA sequence: TGTGCCAGCAGCTTGAGATTAGAGGGTCCCTATGGCTACACCTTC. Amino acids: CASSLRLEGPYGYTF.

The chain couples TRBV7-2 to TRBJ1-2, with 9 positions matching TRBD1. This CDR3 is 15 amino acids long. Per germline, CDR1 SGHTA and CDR2 FQGNSA. V gave up 4 bases and J gave up 2 bases; unmatched junction bases: 5. The CDR3 coding sequence is TGTGCCAGCAGCTCGGGACAGGGCGCAAACTATGGCTACACCTTC. Residues: CASSSGQGANYGYTF.

The rearrangement links TRBV29-1 to TRBJ1-1; no definite D call. This CDR3 has 13 residues. Germline V gene lookup returns CDR1 SQVTM and CDR2 ANQGSEA. Trimming took off 3 bases at V and 13 bases at J, with 21 bases between the two ends. CDR3 amino acids: CSVEYSGWNSGFF. CDR3 in DNA: TGCAGCGTTGAGTACTCTGGGTGGAATTCGGGTTTCTTT.

The V gene is TRBV18, the J gene TRBJ2-7; possibly TRBD1 for D (7 bases). Trimming shortened V by 3 bases and J by 0 bases, and 12 bases separated the two germline ends. Germline lookup yields CDR1 KGHSH and CDR2 LQKENI. The CDR3 sequence is 15 residues long. Written as DNA, the CDR3 is TGTGCCAGCTCACCGGGGGGACAGAACTCCTACGAGCAGTACTTC. Encoded protein: CASSPGGQNSYEQYF.

The J gene is TRBJ2-5, the V gene TRBV19; 13 bases match TRBD2. This CDR3 is built from 16 residues. V dropped 7 bases and J dropped 5; count of bases not matched to a gene: 10. CDR1 and CDR2 (germline): LNHDA, SQIVND (reference sequence). CDR3 sequence: CASTPTSGGAWETQYF. The CDR3, as DNA: TGTGCCAGTACCCCTACTAGCGGGGGGGCTTGGGAGACCCAGTACTTC.

This chain connects TRBV7-6 to TRBJ2-7; 10 bases line up with TRBD1. The CDR3 extends over 15 amino acids. With V trimmed by 5 bases and J by 0 bases, 4 bases remained unmatched. The V gene's germline CDR1 is SGHVS and CDR2 FNYEAQ. The CDR3 DNA is TGTGCCAGCAGCCGGGGACAGGGGAGCTCCTACGAGCAGTACTTC. Amino acids: CASSRGQGSSYEQYF.

This clone was recorded a few times. The V call is TRBV28, the J call TRBJ2-1, with 10 bases that match TRBD1. This CDR3 comprises 15 residues. Germline V lookup: CDR1 MDHEN, CDR2 SYDVKM. The V segment lost 5 bases and the J segment 8 bases; nucleotides outside the gene matches: 9. Here the CDR3 reads CASSPQTGGSDEQFF. The DNA for the CDR3 is TGTGCCAGCAGTCCCCAGACAGGGGGCAGCGATGAGCAGTTCTTC.